This T cell receptor (beta chain) derives from a study of blood T cell repertoires in COVID-19. Background on the study: Material from acute and convalescent COVID-19 was sourced from the United States, Italy and Spain.

Trimming removed 7 bases at V and 5 bases at J, with 15 bases between. Germline V gene data show CDR1 as SNHLY and CDR2 as FYNNEI. The CDR3 sequence is 13 residues long. Participants were aged roughly 18 to 90 years from roughly 25 US areas. Measured with immunoSEQ multiplex PCR; TCRdb has only the in-frame clones, and not every one. The data contain about 180,000 clones, 86% of them seen just once; the ten biggest clones take up more than 7.5%. Sequencing used PBMCs or T cells enriched from blood (not recorded which). The clonotype originates from a woman aged 30 to 39 who had recovered from COVID-19. The genes are TRBV2 and TRBJ2-7; D might be TRBD2 (5 bases). CDR3 protein: CASNEGLGNEQYF. For the CDR3, the DNA is TGTGCCAGCAACGAGGGTTTAGGGAACGAGCAGTACTTC.